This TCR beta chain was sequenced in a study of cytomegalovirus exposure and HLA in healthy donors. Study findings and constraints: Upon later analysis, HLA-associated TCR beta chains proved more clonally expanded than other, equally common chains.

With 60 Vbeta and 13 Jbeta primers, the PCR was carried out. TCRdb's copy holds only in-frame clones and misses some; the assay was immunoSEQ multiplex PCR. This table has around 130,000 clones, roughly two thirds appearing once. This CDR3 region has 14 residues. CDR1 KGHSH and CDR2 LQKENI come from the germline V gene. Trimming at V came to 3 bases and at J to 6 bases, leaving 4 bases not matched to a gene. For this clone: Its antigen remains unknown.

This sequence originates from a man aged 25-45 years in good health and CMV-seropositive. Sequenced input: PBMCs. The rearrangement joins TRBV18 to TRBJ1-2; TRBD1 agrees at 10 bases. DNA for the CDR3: TGTGCCAGCTCACCCGTGACAGGGGGCAATGGCTACACCTTC. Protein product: CASSPVTGGNGYTF.